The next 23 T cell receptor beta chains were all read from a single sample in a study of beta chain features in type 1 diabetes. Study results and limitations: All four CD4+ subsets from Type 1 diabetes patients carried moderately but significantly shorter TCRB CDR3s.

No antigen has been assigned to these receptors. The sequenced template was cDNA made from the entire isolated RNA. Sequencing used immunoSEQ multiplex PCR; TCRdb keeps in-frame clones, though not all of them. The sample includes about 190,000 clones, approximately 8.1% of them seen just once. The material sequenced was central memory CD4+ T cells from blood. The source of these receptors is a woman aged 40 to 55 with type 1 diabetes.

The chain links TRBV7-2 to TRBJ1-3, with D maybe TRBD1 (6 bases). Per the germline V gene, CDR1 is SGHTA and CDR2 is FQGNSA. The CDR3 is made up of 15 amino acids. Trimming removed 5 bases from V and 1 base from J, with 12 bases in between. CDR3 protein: CASSRGAGSGNTIYF. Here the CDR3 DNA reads TGTGCCAGCAGCCGGGGGGCGGGGTCTGGAAACACCATATATTTT.

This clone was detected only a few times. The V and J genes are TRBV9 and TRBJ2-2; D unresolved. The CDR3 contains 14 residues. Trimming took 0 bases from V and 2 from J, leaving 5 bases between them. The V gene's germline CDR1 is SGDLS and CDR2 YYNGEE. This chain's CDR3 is CASSVGPNTGELFF. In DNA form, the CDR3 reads TGTGCCAGCAGCGTAGGGCCCAACACCGGGGAGCTGTTTTTT.

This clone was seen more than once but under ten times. CDR3 in amino acids: CASSLAREGSGYTF. The CDR3 DNA reads as TGTGCCAGCAGCTTAGCCAGGGAGGGGTCGGGCTACACCTTC. The V and J genes are TRBV7-9 and TRBJ1-2; TRBD1 is a possible D gene (5 bases). V dropped 0 bases and J dropped 8 bases, with 13 bases sitting between them. The germline V gene encodes CDR1 SEHNR and CDR2 FQNEAQ (reference sequence). The CDR3 runs 14 residues.

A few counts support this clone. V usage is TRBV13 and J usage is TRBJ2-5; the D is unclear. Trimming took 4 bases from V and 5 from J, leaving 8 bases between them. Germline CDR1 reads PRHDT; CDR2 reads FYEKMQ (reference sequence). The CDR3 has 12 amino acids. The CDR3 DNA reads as TGTGCCAGCAGCTACGTGAGCGAGACCCAGTACTTC. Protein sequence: CASSYVSETQYF.

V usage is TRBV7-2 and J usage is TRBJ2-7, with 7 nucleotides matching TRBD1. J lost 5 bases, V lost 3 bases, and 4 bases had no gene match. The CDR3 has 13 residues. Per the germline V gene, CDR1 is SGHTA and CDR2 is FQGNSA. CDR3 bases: TGTGCCAGCAGCTTCCGACAGGGTGACGAGCAGTACTTC. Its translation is CASSFRQGDEQYF. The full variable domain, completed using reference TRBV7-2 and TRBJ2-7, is GAGVSQSPSNKVTEKGKDVELRCDPISGHTALYWYRQSLGQGLEFLIYFQGNSAPDKSGLPSDRFSAERTGGSVSTLTIQRTQQEDSAVYLCASSFRQGDEQYFGPGTRLTVT.

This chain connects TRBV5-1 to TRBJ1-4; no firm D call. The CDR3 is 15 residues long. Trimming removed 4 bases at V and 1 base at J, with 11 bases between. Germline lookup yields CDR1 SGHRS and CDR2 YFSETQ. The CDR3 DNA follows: TGCGCCAGCAGCCTCGCGACAAGAACTAATGAAAAACTGTTTTTT. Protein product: CASSLATRTNEKLFF.

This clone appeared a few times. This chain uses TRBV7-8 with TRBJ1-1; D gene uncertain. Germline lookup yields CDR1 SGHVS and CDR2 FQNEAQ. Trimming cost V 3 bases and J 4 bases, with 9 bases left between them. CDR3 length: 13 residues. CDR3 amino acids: CASSFNRGTEAFF. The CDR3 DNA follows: TGTGCCAGCAGCTTCAACCGGGGCACTGAAGCTTTCTTT.

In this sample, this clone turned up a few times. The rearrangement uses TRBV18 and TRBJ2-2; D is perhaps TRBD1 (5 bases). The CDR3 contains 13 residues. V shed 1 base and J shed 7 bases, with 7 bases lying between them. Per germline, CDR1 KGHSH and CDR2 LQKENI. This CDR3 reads CASSPLQDGELFF. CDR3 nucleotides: TGTGCCAGCTCACCACTACAGGACGGGGAGCTGTTTTTT.

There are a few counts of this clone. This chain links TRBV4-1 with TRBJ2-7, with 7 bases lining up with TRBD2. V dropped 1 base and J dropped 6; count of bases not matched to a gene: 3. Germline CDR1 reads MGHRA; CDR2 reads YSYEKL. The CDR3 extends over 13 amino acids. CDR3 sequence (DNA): TGCGCCAGCAGCCAAGGGGCTAGCGGCGAGCAGTACTTC. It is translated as CASSQGASGEQYF.

CDR3 in amino acids: CASSPLSGAGEGEQYF. In nucleotides, the CDR3 is TGTGCCAGCAGCCCACTTTCGGGAGCGGGTGAGGGCGAGCAGTACTTC. The chain recombines TRBV4-2 with TRBJ2-7; tentative D call: TRBD2 (6 bases). Trimming removed 4 bases from V and 6 bases from J, with 22 bases in between. Germline V gene data show CDR1 as LGHNA and CDR2 as YNFKEQ. This CDR3 has 16 residues.

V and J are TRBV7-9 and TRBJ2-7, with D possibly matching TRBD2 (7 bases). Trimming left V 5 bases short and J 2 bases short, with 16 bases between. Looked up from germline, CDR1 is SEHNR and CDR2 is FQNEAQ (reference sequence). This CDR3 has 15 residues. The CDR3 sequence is CASSLDGGPAYEQYF. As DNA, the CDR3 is TGTGCCAGCAGCCTAGACGGGGGGCCGGCCTACGAGCAGTACTTC. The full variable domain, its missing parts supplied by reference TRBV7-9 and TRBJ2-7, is DTGVSQNPRHKITKRGQNVTFRCDPISEHNRLYWYRQTLGQGPEFLTYFQNEAQLEKSRLLSDRFSAERPKGSFSTLEIQRTEQGDSAMYLCASSLDGGPAYEQYFGPGTRLTVT.

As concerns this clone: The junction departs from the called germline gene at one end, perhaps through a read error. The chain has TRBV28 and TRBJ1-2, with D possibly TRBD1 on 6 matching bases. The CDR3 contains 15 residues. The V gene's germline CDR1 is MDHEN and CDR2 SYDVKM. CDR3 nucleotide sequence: TGTTCCAGCACCGTTACAGGGTCCTTTAACTATGGCTACACCTTC. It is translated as CSSTVTGSFNYGYTF.

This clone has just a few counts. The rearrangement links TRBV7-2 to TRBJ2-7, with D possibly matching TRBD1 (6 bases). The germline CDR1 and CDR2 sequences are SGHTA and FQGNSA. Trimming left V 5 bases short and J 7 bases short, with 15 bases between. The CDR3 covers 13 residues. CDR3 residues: CASSNGLRGEQYF. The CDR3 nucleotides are TGTGCCAGCAGCAATGGCCTAAGGGGGGAGCAGTACTTC.

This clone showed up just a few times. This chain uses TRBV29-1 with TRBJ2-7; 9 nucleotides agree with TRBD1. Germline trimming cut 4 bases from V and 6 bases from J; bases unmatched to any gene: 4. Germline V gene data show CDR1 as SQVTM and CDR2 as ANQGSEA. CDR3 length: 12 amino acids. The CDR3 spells CSVGQGGGEQYF. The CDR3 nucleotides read TGCAGCGTTGGACAGGGGGGAGGCGAGCAGTACTTC.

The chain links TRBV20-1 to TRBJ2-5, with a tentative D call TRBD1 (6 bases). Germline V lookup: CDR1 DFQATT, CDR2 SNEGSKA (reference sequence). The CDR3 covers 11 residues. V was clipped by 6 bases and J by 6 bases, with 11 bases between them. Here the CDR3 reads CSANREQTQYF. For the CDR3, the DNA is TGCAGTGCAAACAGGGAGCAGACCCAGTACTTC.

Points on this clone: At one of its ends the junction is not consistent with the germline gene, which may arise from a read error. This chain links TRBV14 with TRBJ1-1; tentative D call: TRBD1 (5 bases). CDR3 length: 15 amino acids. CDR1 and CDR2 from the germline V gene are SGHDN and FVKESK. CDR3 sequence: CAISQGPGRGTEAFF. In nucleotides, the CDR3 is TGTGCCATCAGCCAAGGTCCAGGGCGGGGGACTGAAGCTTTCTTT.

CDR3 DNA: TGTGCCAGCAGCTTGACGGACACCAATCAGCCCCAGCATTTT. Its translation: CASSLTDTNQPQHF. The chain has TRBV5-5 and TRBJ1-5; tentatively, D is TRBD1 (5 bases). CDR3 length equals 14 residues. V gave up 1 base and J gave up 3 bases, with 8 bases separating them. CDR1 and CDR2 (germline): SGHKS, YYEKEE (reference sequence). The entire variable domain, with the rest obtained from reference TRBV5-5 and TRBJ1-5, is as follows: DAGVTQSPTHLIKTRGQQVTLRCSPISGHKSVSWYQQVLGQGPQFIFQYYEKEERGRGNFPDRFSARQFPNYSSELNVNALLLGDSALYLCASSLTDTNQPQHFGDGTRLSIL.

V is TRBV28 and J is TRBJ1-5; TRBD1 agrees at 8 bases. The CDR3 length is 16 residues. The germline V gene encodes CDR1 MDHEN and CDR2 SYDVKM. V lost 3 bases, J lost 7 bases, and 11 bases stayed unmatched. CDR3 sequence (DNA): TGTGCCAGCAGTTTGCAGGGGGCGAGGGGCGGGCAGCCCCAGCATTTT. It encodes CASSLQGARGGQPQHF. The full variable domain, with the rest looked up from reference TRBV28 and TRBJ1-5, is DVKVTQSSRYLVKRTGEKVFLECVQDMDHENMFWYRQDPGLGLRLIYFSYDVKMKEKGDIPEGYSVSREKKERFSLILESASTNQTSMYLCASSLQGARGGQPQHFGDGTRLSIL.

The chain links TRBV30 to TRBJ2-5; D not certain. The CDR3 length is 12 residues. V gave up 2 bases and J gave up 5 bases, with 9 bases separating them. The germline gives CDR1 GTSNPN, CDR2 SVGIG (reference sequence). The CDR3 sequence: CAWSQTWETQYF. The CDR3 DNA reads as TGTGCCTGGAGTCAAACTTGGGAGACCCAGTACTTC.

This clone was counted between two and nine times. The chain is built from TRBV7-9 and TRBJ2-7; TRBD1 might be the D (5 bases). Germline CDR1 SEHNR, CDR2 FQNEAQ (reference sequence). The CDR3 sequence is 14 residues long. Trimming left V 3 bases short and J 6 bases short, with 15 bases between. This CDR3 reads CASSLEGANVEQYF. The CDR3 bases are TGTGCCAGCAGCTTGGAAGGGGCAAACGTCGAGCAGTACTTC.

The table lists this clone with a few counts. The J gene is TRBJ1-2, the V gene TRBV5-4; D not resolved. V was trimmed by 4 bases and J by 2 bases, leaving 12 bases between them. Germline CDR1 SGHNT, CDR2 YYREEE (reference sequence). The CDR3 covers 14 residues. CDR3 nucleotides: TGTGCCAGCAGCCCTCCCACTTCGAACTATGGCTACACCTTC. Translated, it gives CASSPPTSNYGYTF.

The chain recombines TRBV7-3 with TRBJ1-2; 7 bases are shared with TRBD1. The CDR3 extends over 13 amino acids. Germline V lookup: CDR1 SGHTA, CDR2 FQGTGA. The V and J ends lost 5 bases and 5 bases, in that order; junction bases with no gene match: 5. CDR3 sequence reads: CASSGQGVYGYTF. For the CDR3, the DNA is TGTGCCAGCAGCGGGCAGGGGGTATATGGCTACACCTTC.

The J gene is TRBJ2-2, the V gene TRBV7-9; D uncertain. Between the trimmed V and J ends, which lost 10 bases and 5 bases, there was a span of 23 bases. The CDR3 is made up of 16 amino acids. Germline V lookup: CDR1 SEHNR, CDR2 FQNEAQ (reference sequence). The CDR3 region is CATTKAAQLMTGELFF. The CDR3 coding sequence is TGTGCCACCACTAAGGCAGCCCAACTTATGACCGGGGAGCTGTTTTTT. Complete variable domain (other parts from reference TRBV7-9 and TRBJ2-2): DTGVSQNPRHKITKRGQNVTFRCDPISEHNRLYWYRQTLGQGPEFLTYFQNEAQLEKSRLLSDRFSAERPKGSFSTLEIQRTEQGDSAMYLCATTKAAQLMTGELFFGEGSRLTVL.